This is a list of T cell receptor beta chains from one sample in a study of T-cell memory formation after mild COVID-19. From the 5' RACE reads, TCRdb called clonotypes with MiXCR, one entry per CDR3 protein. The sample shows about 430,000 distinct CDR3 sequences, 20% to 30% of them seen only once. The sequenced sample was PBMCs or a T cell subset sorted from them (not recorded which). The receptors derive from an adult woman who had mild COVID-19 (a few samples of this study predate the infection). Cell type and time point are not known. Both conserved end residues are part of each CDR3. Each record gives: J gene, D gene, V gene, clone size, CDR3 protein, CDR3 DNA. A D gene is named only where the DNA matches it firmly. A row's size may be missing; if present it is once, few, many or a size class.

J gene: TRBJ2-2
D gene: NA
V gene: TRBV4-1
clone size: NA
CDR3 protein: CASSQAGTNTGELFF
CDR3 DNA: TGCGCCAGCAGCCAAGCCGGGACAAACACCGGGGAGCTGTTTTTT

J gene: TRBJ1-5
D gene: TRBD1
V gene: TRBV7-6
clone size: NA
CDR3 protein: CASSPIDRAYIGVYSNQPQHF
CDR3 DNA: TGTGCCAGCAGCCCTATTGACAGGGCCTACATAGGGGTCTATAGCAATCAGCCCCAGCATTTT

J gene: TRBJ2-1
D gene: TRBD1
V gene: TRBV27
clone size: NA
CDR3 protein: CASSYIGQGGTYNEQFF
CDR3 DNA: TGTGCCAGCAGCTACATAGGACAGGGGGGAACCTACAATGAGCAGTTCTTC

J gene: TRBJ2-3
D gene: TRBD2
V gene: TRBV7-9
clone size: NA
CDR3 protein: CASSSSGKATDTQYF
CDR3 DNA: TGTGCCAGCAGCTCTAGCGGTAAAGCAACAGATACGCAGTATTTT

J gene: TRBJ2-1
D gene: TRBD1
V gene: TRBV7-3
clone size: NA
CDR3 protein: CASSLNGSGGRKFF
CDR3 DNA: TGTGCCAGCAGCTTAAACGGGTCAGGGGGAAGGAAGTTCTTC

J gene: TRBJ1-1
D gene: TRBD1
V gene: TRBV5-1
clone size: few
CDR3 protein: CASSYRGLDTEAFF
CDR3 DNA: TGCGCCAGCAGCTACAGGGGGCTCGACACTGAAGCTTTCTTT

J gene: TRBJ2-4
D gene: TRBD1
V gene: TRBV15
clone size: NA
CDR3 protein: CATSRVTGTGAKNIQYF
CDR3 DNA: TGTGCCACCAGCAGAGTAACCGGGACAGGGGCCAAAAACATTCAGTACTTC

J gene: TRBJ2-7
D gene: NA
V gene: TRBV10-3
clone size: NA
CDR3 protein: CAISGAFSNEQYF
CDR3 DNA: TGTGCCATCAGTGGGGCCTTCTCCAACGAGCAGTACTTC

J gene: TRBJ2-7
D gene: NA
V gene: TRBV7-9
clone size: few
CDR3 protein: CASSPGPISYEQYF
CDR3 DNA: TGTGCCAGCAGCCCCGGACCGATCTCCTACGAGCAGTACTTC

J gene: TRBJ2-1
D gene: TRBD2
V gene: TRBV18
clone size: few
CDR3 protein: CASSRTSGRATEQFF
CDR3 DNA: TGTGCCAGCTCACGGACTAGCGGGAGGGCCACTGAGCAGTTCTTC

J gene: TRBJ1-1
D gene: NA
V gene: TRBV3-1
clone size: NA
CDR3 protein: CASSPINRDTEAFF
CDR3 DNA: TGTGCCAGCAGCCCAATTAACAGGGACACTGAAGCTTTCTTT

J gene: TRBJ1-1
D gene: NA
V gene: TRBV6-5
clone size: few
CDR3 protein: CASSSLDRNTEAFF
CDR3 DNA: TGTGCCAGCAGTTCCCTAGACAGGAACACTGAAGCTTTCTTT

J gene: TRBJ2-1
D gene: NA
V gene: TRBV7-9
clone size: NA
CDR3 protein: CASSLEGTPDNEQFF
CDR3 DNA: TGTGCCAGCAGCTTAGAGGGGACACCGGACAATGAGCAGTTCTTC

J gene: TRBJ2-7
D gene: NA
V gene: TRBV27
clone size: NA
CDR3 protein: CASRTSFYEQYF
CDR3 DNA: TGTGCCAGCCGTACCTCCTTTTACGAGCAGTACTTC

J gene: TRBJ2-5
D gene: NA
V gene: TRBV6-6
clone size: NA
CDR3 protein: CASSYSGGALRQETQYF
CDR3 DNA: TGTGCCAGCAGTTACTCTGGGGGGGCGCTGAGGCAAGAGACCCAGTACTTC

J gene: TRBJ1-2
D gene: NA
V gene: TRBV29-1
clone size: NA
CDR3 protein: CSAQGTDRAYGYTF
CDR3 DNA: TGCAGCGCCCAAGGAACCGACAGAGCTTATGGCTACACCTTC

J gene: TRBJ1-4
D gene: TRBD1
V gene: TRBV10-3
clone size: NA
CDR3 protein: CAISEPGQGDEKLFF
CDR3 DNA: TGTGCCATCAGCGAACCGGGACAGGGGGATGAAAAACTGTTTTTT

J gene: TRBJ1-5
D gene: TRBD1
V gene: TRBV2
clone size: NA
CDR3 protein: CASRGTGGPNQPQHF
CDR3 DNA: TGTGCCAGCAGGGGGACAGGGGGCCCTAATCAGCCCCAGCATTTT

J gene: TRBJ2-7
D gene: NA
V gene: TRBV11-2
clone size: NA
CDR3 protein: CASSLGSTSYYEQYF
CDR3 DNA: TGTGCCAGCAGCTTAGGCTCGACTAGTTACTACGAGCAGTACTTC

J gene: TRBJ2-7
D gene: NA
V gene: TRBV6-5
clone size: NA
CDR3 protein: CASSYSLRDRMRQYF
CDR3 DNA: TGTGCCAGCAGTTACTCGTTACGAGACAGAATGCGGCAGTACTTC

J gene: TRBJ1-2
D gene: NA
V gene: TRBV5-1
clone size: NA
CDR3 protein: CASSLEGQDYGYTF
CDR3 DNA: TGCGCCAGCAGCTTAGAGGGGCAGGACTATGGCTACACCTTC

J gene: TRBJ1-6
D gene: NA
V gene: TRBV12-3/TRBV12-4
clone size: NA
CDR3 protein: CASSLGVYNSPLHF
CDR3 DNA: TGTGCCAGCAGTTTAGGGGTTTACAATTCACCCCTCCACTTT

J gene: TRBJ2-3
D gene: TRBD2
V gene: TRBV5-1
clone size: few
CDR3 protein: CASSSYSGGAVTDTQYF
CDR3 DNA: TGCGCCAGCAGCTCCTATAGCGGGGGGGCCGTCACAGATACGCAGTATTTT

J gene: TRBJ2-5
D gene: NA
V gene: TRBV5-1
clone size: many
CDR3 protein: CASSLDTTQETQYF
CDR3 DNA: TGCGCCAGCAGCTTGGATACAACTCAAGAGACCCAGTACTTC

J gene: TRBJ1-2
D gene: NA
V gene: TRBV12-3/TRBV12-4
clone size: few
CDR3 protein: CASSLGFKQGGIGYTF
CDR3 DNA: TGTGCCAGCAGTTTAGGCTTTAAGCAGGGAGGTATTGGCTACACCTTC

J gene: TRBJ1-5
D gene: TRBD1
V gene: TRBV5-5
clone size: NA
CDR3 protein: CASSPWGTGGGQPQHF
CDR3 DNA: TGTGCCAGCAGCCCCTGGGGGACAGGGGGAGGTCAGCCCCAGCATTTT